This T cell receptor (beta chain) was recorded in a study of OX40 agonist ivuxolimab in advanced cancers. Concerning the study at large: Ivuxolimab was a fully human IgG2 agonistic monoclonal antibody targeting the costimulatory receptor OX40 (CD134). Intravenous ivuxolimab was administered to patients every 2 weeks at six dose levels: 0.01, 0.1, 0.3, 1.5, 3 and 10 mg/kg. Of the 52 patients in dose escalation, some 20 had hepatocellular carcinoma, about 15 had melanoma, 9 had renal cell carcinoma and 9 had head and neck cancer. The dose-escalation cohort was roughly 80% male with a mean age of roughly 60 years, ranging from about 23 to 85. Patients were allowed to have had prior anti-PD-1, anti-PD-L1 or anti-CTLA-4 therapy, and around 40% of the dose-escalation patients had previously received checkpoint inhibitors. Three dose-escalation patients achieved partial responses, one with hepatocellular carcinoma and two with cutaneous melanoma. The point of sequencing TCRbeta in the periphery was to test whether ivuxolimab changed TCR sequence diversity and drove clonal T-cell expansion. The monotherapy dose-escalation portion (N ≈ 55 patients) of the phase I ivuxolimab trial is reported in the paper.

The trial excluded patients who had a history of autoimmune disease or were on systemic immunosuppression. Peripheral blood for TCR sequencing was drawn from every dose cohort at baseline, at cycle 4 day 1 and at cycle 7 day 1. Samples were obtained from an open-label, multicenter, first-in-human phase I dose-escalation trial of ivuxolimab. The trial enrolled adults with locally advanced or metastatic head and neck squamous cell, hepatocellular, melanoma or renal cell carcinoma. Before TCR sequencing, CD4+ and CD8+ T cells were separately sorted from peripheral blood. Remarks on this clone: This receptor's antigen is unknown. No per-base quality is available; no much larger clone lies one base away.

Genomic DNA was isolated from the sorted cells so that the TCRbeta CDR3 region could be sequenced. TCRbeta CDR3 regions were sequenced using the immunoSEQ Assay. TCRdb took over this immuneACCESS table, retaining in-frame rearrangements with V and J assigned. Such tables are incomplete; in checked studies, under half of the missing clones stem from an unresolved V gene, and the remainder is unexplained. For this sample the table gives 77,000 or so clones, of which roughly 88% were detected only once. Jointly, the top ten make up less than 2% of the sample. Results the study describes overall, beyond this receptor: On average, CD8+ T cells showed more expanded clones than CD4+ T cells after ivuxolimab. At doses of 0.1 to 3.0 mg/kg, clonal expansion of both CD4+ and CD8+ T cells in blood was seen between baseline and week 6. The antigen specificity of the peripheral T cells that underwent clonal expansion was not determined. Low levels of normalized T-cell clonal expansion were also seen in some patients who did not respond. Partial responders in the 0.1-3.0 mg/kg groups had among the lowest normalized peripheral clonal expansion, especially among CD8+ T cells.

The sequencing used CD4+ or CD8+ T cells sorted from blood, collected in a trial of the OX40 agonist ivuxolimab. The TCR was taken from an adult with an advanced solid tumor such as melanoma, head and neck, liver or kidney cancer.

CDR3 sequence: CASSSLQGDYGYTF. The DNA sequence is TGTGCCAGCAGCTCTCTCCAAGGTGACTATGGCTACACCTTC. This sequence uses TRBV11-2 and TRBJ1-2, with an unclear D gene assignment. V is clipped by 4 bases and J by 3 bases, and the sequence between their germline boundaries is 12 bases long. CDR1 and CDR2 are read off the germline V gene as SGHAT and FQNNGV. Measured from the cysteine to the phenylalanine, the CDR3 is 14 residues long. The CDR3 DNA has 42 bases and is translated from base 1. The variable domain in full, with residues beyond the CDR3 obtained from the reference TRBV11-2 and TRBJ1-2 genes, is EAGVAQSPRYKIIEKRQSVAFWCNPISGHATLYWYQQILGQGPKLLIQFQNNGVVDDSQLPKDRFSAERLKGVDSTLKIQPAKLEDSAVYLCASSSLQGDYGYTFGSGTRLTVV.